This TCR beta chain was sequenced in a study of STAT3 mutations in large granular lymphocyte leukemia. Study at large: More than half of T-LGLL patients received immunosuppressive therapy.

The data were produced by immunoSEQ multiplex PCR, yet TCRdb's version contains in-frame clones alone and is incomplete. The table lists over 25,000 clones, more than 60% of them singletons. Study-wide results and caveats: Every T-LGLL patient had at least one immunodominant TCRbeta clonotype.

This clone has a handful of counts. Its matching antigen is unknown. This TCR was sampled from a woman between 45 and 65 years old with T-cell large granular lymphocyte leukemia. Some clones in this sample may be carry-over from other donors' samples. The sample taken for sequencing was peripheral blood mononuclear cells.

CDR3 sequence: CSASANTGELFF. In DNA, the CDR3 is TGCAGCGCCAGCGCGAACACCGGGGAGCTGTTTTTT. The rearrangement links TRBV29-1 to TRBJ2-2; D unresolved. Trimming took off 7 bases at V and 0 bases at J, with 6 bases between the two ends. Germline assignment: CDR1 SQVTM and CDR2 ANQGSEA. The CDR3 is made up of 12 amino acids.